This T cell receptor beta chain was sequenced in a study of blood T cell repertoires in COVID-19 (dated by TCRdb to between 2020 and 2021). Describing the broader study: The collaborator samples originated in the United States, Italy and Spain and spanned the acute and convalescent phases of COVID-19. The prospective study material was composed of cDNA or gDNA derived from T cells, B-cell-depleted T cells, or PBMCs. Subjects who had been exposed to COVID-19, were actively infected with it, or had recovered from it provided the deeply sampled blood TCRbeta repertoires that made up the dataset. A freely available public database, intended as a resource for researchers studying the immune response to SARS-CoV-2, is where the repertoires were released. Samples were obtained from the ongoing ImmuneRACE study (first 160 participants) and from over 1,000 subjects provided by 6 global collaborators. The sample metadata nearly always contained a de-identified subject ID, COVID-19 status, age in years and sex. HLA class I and class II types, where available, came from metadata supplied by the sample provider rather than from assay-based typing. Results and caveats for the whole study, not just this receptor: Clinical and demographic metadata were provided uncurated, with the amount varying by source and participant.

Turning to this clone: Its antigen specificity is not known. Base qualities are not at hand, and no much larger clone is one base apart.

The immunoSEQ Assay, a bias-controlled multiplex PCR, was used to amplify TCRbeta CDR3 regions from genomic DNA. The authors' analysis ran thus. Within the assay, amplification of reference gene primers was used to estimate how many nucleated cells each sample contained. To quantify the absolute abundance of each unique TCRbeta CDR3 rearrangement, sequence reads were collapsed and filtered. Productive Simpson clonality was computed per sample as the square root of Simpson's diversity index over productive rearrangements. TCRdb mirrors the immuneACCESS table, restricted to in-frame sequences. Some clones are absent from its copies; in checked studies, under half trace to an unresolved V gene, and the reason for the others is unknown. The V and J calls and clone size are taken from that table; D and trimming were inferred from the DNA. The sample profile shows about 180,000 clones; 75% to 90% of them were found once. Around 3.3% of the sample goes to the ten largest clones.

Collaborating institutions collected whole blood in K2EDTA tubes following their own protocols. For TCRbeta analysis, collaborator samples were shipped as frozen whole blood, as isolated PBMCs, or as DNA extracted from either sample type. V and J are truncated by 4 bases and 1 base respectively, leaving an intervening sequence of 16 bases. CDR1 and CDR2 are read off the germline V gene as MNHEY and SVGAGI. From the cysteine through the phenylalanine, the CDR3 covers 16 amino acids. Here the CDR3 DNA is all that survives: 48 bases in frame from base 1. Sample: peripheral blood. This TCR was sampled from a man aged 55 to 70 with acute or convalescent COVID-19. This sequence uses TRBV6-5 and TRBJ1-1; the D segment could be TRBD1, given 6 matching bases. The sequenced DNA: TGTGCCAGCAGTTCCCCACAGGGCTTCAGGAACACTGAAGCTTTCTTT. Translated, it reads CASSSPQGFRNTEAFF.